Listed here is a single T cell receptor beta chain. Its antigen remains unidentified. Sequencing targeted expressed TCRB transcripts, as all isolated RNA had been reverse transcribed. Sequencing was performed with immunoSEQ multiplex PCR; in TCRdb, only in-frame clones are kept and a portion is missing. The sample has 600,000 or so clones, around 12% seen once. The data belong to a study of beta chain features in type 1 diabetes. Study-level findings and limits: When Type 1 diabetes patients were examined, their TCRB CDR3s proved moderately but significantly shorter in all four CD4+ subsets.

Trimming shortened V by 4 bases and J by 10 bases, and 19 bases separated the two germline ends. This CDR3 is built from 14 residues. Germline values: CDR1 PRHDT, CDR2 FYEKMQ (reference sequence). V is TRBV13 and J is TRBJ1-1; weak D call: TRBD1 (6 bases). This TCR was sampled from a man younger than 45 with type 1 diabetes. Sequencing input: naive CD4+ T cells from blood. Written as DNA, the CDR3 is TGTGCCAGCAGCTCCCGTACGGGACAAATCTCAGCTTTCTTT. Translated: CASSSRTGQISAFF.